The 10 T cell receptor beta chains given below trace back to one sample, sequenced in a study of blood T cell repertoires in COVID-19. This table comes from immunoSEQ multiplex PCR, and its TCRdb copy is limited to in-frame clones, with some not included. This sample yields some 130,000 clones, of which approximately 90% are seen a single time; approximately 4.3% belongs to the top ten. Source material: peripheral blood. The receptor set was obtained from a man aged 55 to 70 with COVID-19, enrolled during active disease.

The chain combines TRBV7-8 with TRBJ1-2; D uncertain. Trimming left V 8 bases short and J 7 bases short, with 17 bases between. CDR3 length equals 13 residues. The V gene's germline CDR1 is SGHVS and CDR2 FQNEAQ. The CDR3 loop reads CASAGVSHGGYTF. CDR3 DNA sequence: TGTGCCAGCGCCGGGGTATCGCATGGTGGCTACACCTTC.

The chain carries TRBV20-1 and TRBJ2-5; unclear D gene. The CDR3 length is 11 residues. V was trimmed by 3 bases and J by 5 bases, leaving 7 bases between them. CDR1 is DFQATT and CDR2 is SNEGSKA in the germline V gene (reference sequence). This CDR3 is CSARLSETQYF. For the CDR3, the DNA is TGCAGTGCTAGGTTATCGGAGACCCAGTACTTC.

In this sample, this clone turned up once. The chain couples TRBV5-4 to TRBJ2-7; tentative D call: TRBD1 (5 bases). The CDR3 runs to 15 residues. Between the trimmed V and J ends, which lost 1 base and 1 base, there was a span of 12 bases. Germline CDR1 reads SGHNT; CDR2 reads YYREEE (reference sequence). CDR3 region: CASSLIGATSYEQYF. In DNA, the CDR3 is TGTGCCAGCAGCTTGATTGGGGCTACTTCCTACGAGCAGTACTTC.

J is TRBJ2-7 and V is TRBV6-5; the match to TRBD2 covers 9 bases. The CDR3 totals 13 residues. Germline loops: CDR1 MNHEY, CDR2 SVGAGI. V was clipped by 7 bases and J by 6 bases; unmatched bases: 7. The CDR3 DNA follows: TGTGCCAGCACCCGCGGGGGGGCATTCGAGCAGTACTTC. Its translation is CASTRGGAFEQYF.

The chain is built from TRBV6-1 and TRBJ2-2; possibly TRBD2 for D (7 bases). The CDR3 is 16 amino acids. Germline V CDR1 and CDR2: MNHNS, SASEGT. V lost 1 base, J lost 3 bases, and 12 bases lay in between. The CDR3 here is CASSEGRGPYTGELFF. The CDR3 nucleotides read TGTGCCAGCAGTGAAGGGCGGGGGCCATACACCGGGGAGCTGTTTTTT.

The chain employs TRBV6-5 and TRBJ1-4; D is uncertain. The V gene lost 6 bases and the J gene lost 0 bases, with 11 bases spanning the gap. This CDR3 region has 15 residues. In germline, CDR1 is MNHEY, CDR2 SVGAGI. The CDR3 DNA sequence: TGTGCCAGCAGCCCACCCGGGGCAACTAATGAAAAACTGTTTTTT. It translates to CASSPPGATNEKLFF.

CDR3 sequence: CASSSPRTGHEQYF. CDR3 nucleotide sequence: TGTGCCAGTAGTAGCCCCCGGACAGGTCACGAGCAGTACTTC. V usage is TRBV19 and J usage is TRBJ2-7; TRBD1 matches at 7 bases. The V gene's germline CDR1 is LNHDA and CDR2 SQIVND (reference sequence). The junction had 8 bases not matched to a gene; V was cut back by 4 bases and J by 5 bases. This CDR3 has 14 residues. The full variable domain, its missing parts supplied by reference TRBV19 and TRBJ2-7, is DGGITQSPKYLFRKEGQNVTLSCEQNLNHDAMYWYRQDPGQGLRLIYYSQIVNDFQKGDIAEGYSVSREKKESFPLTVTSAQKNPTAFYLCASSSPRTGHEQYFGPGTRLTVT.

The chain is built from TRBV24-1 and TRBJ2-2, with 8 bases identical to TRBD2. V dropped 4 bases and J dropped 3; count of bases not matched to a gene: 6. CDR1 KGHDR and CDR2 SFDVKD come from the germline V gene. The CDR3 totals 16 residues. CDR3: CATSDLGLADTGELFF. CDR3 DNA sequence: TGTGCCACCAGTGACTTAGGACTAGCCGACACCGGGGAGCTGTTTTTT.

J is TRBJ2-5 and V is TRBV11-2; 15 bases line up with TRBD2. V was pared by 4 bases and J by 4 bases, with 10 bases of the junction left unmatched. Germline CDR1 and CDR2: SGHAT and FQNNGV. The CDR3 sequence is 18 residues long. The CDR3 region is CASSWTSGGASARETQYF. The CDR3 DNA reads TGTGCCAGCAGCTGGACTAGCGGGGGGGCCTCGGCTCGAGAGACCCAGTACTTC. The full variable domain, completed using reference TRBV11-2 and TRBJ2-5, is EAGVAQSPRYKIIEKRQSVAFWCNPISGHATLYWYQQILGQGPKLLIQFQNNGVVDDSQLPKDRFSAERLKGVDSTLKIQPAKLEDSAVYLCASSWTSGGASARETQYFGPGTRLLVL.

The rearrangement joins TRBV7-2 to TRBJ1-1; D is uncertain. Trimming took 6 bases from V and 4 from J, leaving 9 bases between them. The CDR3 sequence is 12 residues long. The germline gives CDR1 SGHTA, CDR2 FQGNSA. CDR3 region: CASRRGVTEAFF. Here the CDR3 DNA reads TGTGCCAGCAGGCGGGGAGTCACTGAAGCTTTCTTT.